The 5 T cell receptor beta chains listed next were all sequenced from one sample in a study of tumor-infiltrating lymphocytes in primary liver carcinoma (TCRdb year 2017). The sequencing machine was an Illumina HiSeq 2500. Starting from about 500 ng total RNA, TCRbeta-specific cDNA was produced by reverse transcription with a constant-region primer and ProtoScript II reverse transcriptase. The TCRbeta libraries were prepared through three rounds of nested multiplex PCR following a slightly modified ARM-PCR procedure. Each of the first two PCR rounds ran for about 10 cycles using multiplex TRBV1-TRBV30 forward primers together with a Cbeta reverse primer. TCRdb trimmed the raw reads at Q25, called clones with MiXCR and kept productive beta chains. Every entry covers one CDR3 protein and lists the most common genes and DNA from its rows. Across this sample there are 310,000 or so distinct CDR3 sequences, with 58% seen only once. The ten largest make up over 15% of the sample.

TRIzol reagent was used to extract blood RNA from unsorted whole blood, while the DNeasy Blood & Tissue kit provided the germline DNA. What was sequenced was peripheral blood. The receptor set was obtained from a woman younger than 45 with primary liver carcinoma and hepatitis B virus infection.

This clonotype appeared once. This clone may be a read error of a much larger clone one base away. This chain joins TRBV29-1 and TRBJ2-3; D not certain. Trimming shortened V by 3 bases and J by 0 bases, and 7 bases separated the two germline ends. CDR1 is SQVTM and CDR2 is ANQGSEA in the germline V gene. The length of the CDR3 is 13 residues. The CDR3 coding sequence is TGCAGCGTTGAGATAGGGAGCACAGATACGCAGTATTTT. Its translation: CSVEIGSTDTQYF.

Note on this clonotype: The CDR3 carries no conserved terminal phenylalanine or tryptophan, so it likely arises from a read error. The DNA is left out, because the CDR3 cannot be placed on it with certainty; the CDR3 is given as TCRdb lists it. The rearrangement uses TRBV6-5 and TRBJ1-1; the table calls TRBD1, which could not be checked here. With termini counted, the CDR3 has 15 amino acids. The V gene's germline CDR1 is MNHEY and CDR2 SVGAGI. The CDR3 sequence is CASSYSGTIATETFL.

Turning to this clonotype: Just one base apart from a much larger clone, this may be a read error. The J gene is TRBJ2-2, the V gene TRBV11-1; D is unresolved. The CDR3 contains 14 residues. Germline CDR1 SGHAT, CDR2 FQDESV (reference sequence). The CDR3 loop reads CVSSPREAPGELFF. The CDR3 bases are TGTGTCAGCAGCCCCCGAGAAGCCCCCGGGGAGCTGTTTTTT.

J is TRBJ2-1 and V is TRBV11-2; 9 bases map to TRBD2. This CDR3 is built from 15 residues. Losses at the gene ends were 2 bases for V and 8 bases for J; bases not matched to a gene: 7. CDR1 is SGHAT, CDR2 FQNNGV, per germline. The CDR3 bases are TGTGCCAGCAGCTTATATGGCGGGGGGGCTTATGAGCAGTTCTTC. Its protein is CASSLYGGGAYEQFF.

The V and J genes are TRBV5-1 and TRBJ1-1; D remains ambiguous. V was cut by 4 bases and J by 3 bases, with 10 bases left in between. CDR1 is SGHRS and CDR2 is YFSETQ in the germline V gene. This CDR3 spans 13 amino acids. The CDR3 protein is CASSAELDTEAFF. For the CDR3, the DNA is TGCGCCAGCAGCGCCGAATTAGACACTGAAGCTTTCTTT. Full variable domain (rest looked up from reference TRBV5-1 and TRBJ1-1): KAGVTQTPRYLIKTRGQQVTLSCSPISGHRSVSWYQQTPGQGLQFLFEYFSETQRNKGNFPGRFSGRQFSNSRSEMNVSTLELGDSALYLCASSAELDTEAFFGQGTRLTVV.